The clone carrying this T cell receptor beta chain was counted many times. What it recognizes is unknown. The sample originates from a study of glioma-infiltrating T cells. Using RNA template, CDR3s of TCR alpha and beta were amplified with iRepertoire arm-PCR. Input was roughly 95-450 ng of tissue mRNA or PBMC total RNA. TCRdb reprocessed the multiplex PCR reads with MiXCR, giving one entry per CDR3 protein. The table records around 180,000 distinct CDR3 sequences, roughly two fifths of them present only once. Study findings and constraints: Above-expected tissue-blood divergence occurred in all gliomas, most in low-grade ones. Only very few CDR3 sequences appeared in both tissue and blood.

Trimming pared 4 bases from V and 2 bases from J, leaving 12 bases between. The CDR3 extends over 15 amino acids. Per the germline V gene, CDR1 is KGHDR and CDR2 is SFDVKD. The clonotype comes from a human donor with low-grade glioma or glioblastoma, undergoing nonglioma brain surgery, or in good health (not recorded which). The J gene is TRBJ2-3, the V gene TRBV24-1, with D possibly TRBD1 on 6 matching bases. The sample was glioma tissue, nonneoplastic brain tissue, or PBMCs (not recorded which). CDR3 bases: TGTGCCACCAGTGACGGACAGATACCCACAGATACGCAGTATTTT. It specifies CATSDGQIPTDTQYF.